A selection of T cell receptor beta chains follows, all from one sample in a study of cytomegalovirus exposure and HLA in healthy donors. The assay was immunoSEQ multiplex PCR, and TCRdb's table has in-frame clones only and misses some. In the table there are about 130,000 clones, around 67% of which are singletons. Source material: PBMCs. Receptors were obtained from a man aged 18 to 30 in good health and CMV-seropositive. The conserved cysteine and the conserved F or W are not part of the CDR3 here.

>TRBV7-8|TRBJ2-2
ASSPRLARGTGELF
>TRBV9|TRBJ2-3
ASSVPGGSDTQY
>TRBV28|TRBJ2-1
ASSLPSGNKDEQF
>TRBV5-1|TRBJ2-7
ASSSRPTGFYEQY
>TRBV21-1|TRBJ2-1
ASSKTSSGGGNEQF
>TRBV7-9|TRBJ2-3
ASSRDSSRRDTQY
>TRBV7-8|TRBJ2-3
ASSLGGVTDTQY
>TRBV5-1|TRBJ2-5
ASSLGAGGVRKTQY
>TRBV9|TRBJ2-6
ASSVSGTGANVLT
>TRBV2|TRBJ2-1
ASSGRRTAQGEQF